This TCR beta chain came from a study of cytomegalovirus exposure and HLA in healthy donors. Losses at the gene ends were 5 bases for V and 1 base for J; bases not matched to a gene: 14. CDR1 is MRHNA and CDR2 is SNTAGT in the germline V gene. This CDR3 contains 18 residues. PCR employed 60 Vbeta and 13 Jbeta primers. The protocol was immunoSEQ multiplex PCR, while the TCRdb copy is restricted to in-frame clones and leaves out a portion. This sample yields about 130,000 clones, of which about 74% are seen a single time; 4% to 4.5% belongs to the top ten. J is TRBJ1-2 and V is TRBV6-4; 9 bases fit TRBD1. The sequencing sample was made of PBMCs. The TCR sequence derives from a woman aged 50 to 65 in good health and CMV-seropositive. DNA of the CDR3: TGTGCCAGCAGTCCCATTTTATTGGACAGGGGAAATAACTATGGCTACACCTTC. It specifies CASSPILLDRGNNYGYTF.